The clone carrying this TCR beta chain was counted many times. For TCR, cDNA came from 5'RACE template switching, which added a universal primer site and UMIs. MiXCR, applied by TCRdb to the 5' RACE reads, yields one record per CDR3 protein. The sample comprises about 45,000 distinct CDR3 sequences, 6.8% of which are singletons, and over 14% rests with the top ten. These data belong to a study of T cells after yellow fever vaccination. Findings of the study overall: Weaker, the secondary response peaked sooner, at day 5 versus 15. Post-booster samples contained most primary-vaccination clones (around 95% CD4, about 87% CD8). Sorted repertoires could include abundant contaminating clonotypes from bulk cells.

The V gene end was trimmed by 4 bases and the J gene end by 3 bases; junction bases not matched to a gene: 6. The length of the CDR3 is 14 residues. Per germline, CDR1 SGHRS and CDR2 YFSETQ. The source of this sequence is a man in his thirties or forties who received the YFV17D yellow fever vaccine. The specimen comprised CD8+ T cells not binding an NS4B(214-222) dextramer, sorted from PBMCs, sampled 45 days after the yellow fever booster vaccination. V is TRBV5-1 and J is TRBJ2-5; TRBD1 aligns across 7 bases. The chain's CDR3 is CASSQFTGEETQYF. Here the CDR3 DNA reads TGCGCCAGCAGCCAATTCACAGGGGAAGAGACCCAGTACTTC. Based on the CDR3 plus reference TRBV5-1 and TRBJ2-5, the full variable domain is KAGVTQTPRYLIKTRGQQVTLSCSPISGHRSVSWYQQTPGQGLQFLFEYFSETQRNKGNFPGRFSGRQFSNSRSEMNVSTLELGDSALYLCASSQFTGEETQYFGPGTRLLVL.